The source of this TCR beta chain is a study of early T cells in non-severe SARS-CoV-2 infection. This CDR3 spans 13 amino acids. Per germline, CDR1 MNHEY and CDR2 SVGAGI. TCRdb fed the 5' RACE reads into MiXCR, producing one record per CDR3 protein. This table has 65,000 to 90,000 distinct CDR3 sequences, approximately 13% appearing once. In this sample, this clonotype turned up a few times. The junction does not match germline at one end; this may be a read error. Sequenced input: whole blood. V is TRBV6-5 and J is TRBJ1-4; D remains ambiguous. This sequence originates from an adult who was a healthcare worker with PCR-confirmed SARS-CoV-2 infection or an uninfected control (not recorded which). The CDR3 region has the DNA TGTGCCAGCAGTTACTCGATGGCGGAAAGACTGTTTTTT. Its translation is CASSYSMAERLFF.